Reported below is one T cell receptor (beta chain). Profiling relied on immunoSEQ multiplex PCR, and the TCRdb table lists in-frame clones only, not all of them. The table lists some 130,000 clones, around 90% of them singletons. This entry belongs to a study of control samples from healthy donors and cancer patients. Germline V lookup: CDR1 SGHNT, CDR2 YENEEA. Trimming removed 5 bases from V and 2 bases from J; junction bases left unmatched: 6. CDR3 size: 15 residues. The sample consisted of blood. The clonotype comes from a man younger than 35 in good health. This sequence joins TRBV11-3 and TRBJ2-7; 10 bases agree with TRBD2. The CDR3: CASSTGTSDAYEQYF. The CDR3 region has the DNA TGTGCCAGCAGCACGGGGACTAGCGATGCCTACGAGCAGTACTTC. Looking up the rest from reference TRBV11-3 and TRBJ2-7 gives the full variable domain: EAGVVQSPRYKIIEKKQPVAFWCNPISGHNTLYWYLQNLGQGPELLIRYENEEAVDDSQLPKDRFSAERLKGVDSTLKIQPAELGDSAVYLCASSTGTSDAYEQYFGPGTRLTVT.